Listed below are T cell receptor beta chains from one sample, sequenced in a study of PD-L1 blockade in urothelial cancer. Generated by immunoSEQ multiplex PCR, the TCRdb table keeps only in-frame clones and is missing some. Of about 38,000 clones in the sample, approximately 86% were seen once. The sample was PBMCs, taken around atezolizumab (anti-PD-L1) treatment. The receptor set was obtained from a man between 60 and 70 years old with urothelial cancer. Each CDR3 is given with its conserved first and last residue. A D gene is named only where the DNA matches it firmly. For some rows the clone size is stated as once, few or many, or as a class when expanded; others skip it.

j_call v_call clone_size d_call cdr3_aa cdr3_nt
TRBJ2-1 TRBV7-9 - TRBD2 CASSWTSGETYNEQFF TGTGCCAGCAGCTGGACTAGCGGTGAAACCTACAATGAGCAGTTCTTC
TRBJ1-2 TRBV7-8 - - CASSGGGGYYGYTF TGTGCCAGCAGCGGCGGGGGGGGTTACTATGGCTACACCTTC
TRBJ2-3 TRBV28 - - CASSLRDLHTQYF TGTGCCAGCAGTCTCCGGGACTTGCATACGCAGTATTTT
TRBJ2-1 TRBV5-1 few - CASSPQELSSYNEQFF TGCGCCAGCAGCCCCCAGGAATTGAGCTCCTACAATGAGCAGTTCTTC
TRBJ2-2 TRBV10-2 - - CASSESRGNTGELFF TGCGCCAGCAGTGAGTCAAGGGGGAACACCGGGGAGCTGTTTTTT
TRBJ2-1 TRBV6-4 few - CASSEGHPSNEQFF TGTGCCAGCAGCGAGGGACACCCGAGCAATGAGCAGTTCTTC
TRBJ2-5 TRBV19 once TRBD2 CASSMGTSPRETQYF TGTGCCAGTAGTATGGGGACTAGTCCTAGAGAGACCCAGTACTTC
TRBJ2-7 TRBV5-3 - TRBD1 CARSSRAPQTGTYEQYF TGTGCCAGAAGCTCCCGAGCCCCTCAGACAGGGACATACGAGCAGTACTTC
TRBJ2-7 TRBV16 few TRBD1 CASRPRTGGTHSQYEQYF TGTGCCAGCAGACCGAGGACAGGGGGCACCCACAGCCAATACGAGCAGTACTTC
TRBJ1-2 TRBV30 - TRBD1 CASSGGLGYGYTF TGTGCCTCTTCAGGGGGCTTGGGGTATGGCTACACCTTC